A selection of T cell receptor beta chains follows, all from one sample in a study of T-cell reconstitution after alpha-beta-depleted transplantation in children. In TCRdb, the PCR reads were re-called with MiXCR into one record per CDR3 protein. Of around 360,000 distinct CDR3 sequences listed, 10% are singletons. The sample consisted of PBMCs from the stem cell graft donor, taken from the stem cell graft. The receptors here all came from a human donor who donated a stem cell graft to a child with acute lymphoblastic leukemia. The CDR3 runs from the conserved cysteine through the conserved F or W. Each record gives: D gene, V gene, clone size, J gene, CDR3 protein, CDR3 DNA. A D gene is named only where the DNA matches it firmly. Size is stated for part of the rows, as once, few or many counts, or as a class when the clone is expanded.

TRBD1	TRBV20-1	.	TRBJ2-1	CSTQRTGGYNEQFF	TGCAGCACCCAGCGGACAGGGGGCTACAATGAGCAGTTCTTC
TRBD1	TRBV12-3/TRBV12-4	once	TRBJ2-7	CASTLRQGPYGQYF	TGTGCCAGCACCCTCCGACAGGGCCCCTACGGGCAGTACTTC
.	TRBV5-1	many	TRBJ1-5	CASSLGDYSNQPQHF	TGCGCCAGCAGCTTGGGGGATTATAGCAATCAGCCCCAGCATTTT
TRBD1	TRBV28	.	TRBJ1-6	CASSLLQGPSPLHF	TGTGCCAGCAGCCTTCTACAGGGGCCTTCACCCCTCCACTTT
.	TRBV5-1	few	TRBJ2-1	CASSVQGASYNEQFF	TGCGCCAGCAGCGTCCAAGGGGCCTCCTACAATGAGCAGTTCTTC
TRBD2	TRBV7-2	many	TRBJ2-3	CASSLRLAVSTDTQYF	TGTGCCAGCAGCCTCCGACTAGCGGTTAGCACAGATACGCAGTATTTT
.	TRBV7-2	.	TRBJ1-3	CASSPQSSGNTIYF	TGTGCCAGCAGCCCCCAGAGCTCTGGAAACACCATATATTTT
.	TRBV27	.	TRBJ1-1	CASTVRWGSDTEAFF	TGTGCCAGCACGGTTAGGTGGGGATCGGACACTGAAGCTTTCTTT
.	TRBV7-2	.	TRBJ1-6	CASSLVPRSNSPLHF	TGTGCCAGCAGCTTAGTCCCTCGGTCTAATTCACCCCTCCACTTT
.	TRBV15	few	TRBJ2-7	CATSRVVGSEQYF	TGTGCCACCAGCAGAGTCGTCGGAAGCGAGCAGTACTTC
TRBD2	TRBV5-1	.	TRBJ2-1	CASSPGTSGEGYNEQFF	TGCGCCAGCAGCCCCGGGACTAGCGGAGAGGGATACAATGAGCAGTTCTTC
.	TRBV5-5	.	TRBJ1-1	CASRWVSNTEAFF	TGTGCCAGCAGGTGGGTCTCGAACACTGAAGCTTTCTTT
.	TRBV7-2	.	TRBJ2-4	CASSLGWGVNIQYF	TGTGCCAGCAGCTTAGGATGGGGGGTCAACATTCAGTACTTC
TRBD2	TRBV19	.	TRBJ2-7	CASSGTAGGAYEQYF	TGTGCCAGTAGTGGGACAGCGGGAGGGGCCTACGAGCAGTACTTC
.	TRBV27	few	TRBJ2-7	CASSFSSGLPYEQYF	TGTGCCAGCAGTTTTTCAAGCGGGCTCCCCTACGAGCAGTACTTC
.	TRBV2	few	TRBJ1-1	CASRGQTGLNTEAFF	TGTGCCAGCAGGGGCCAGACAGGATTGAACACTGAAGCTTTCTTT
.	TRBV20-1	few	TRBJ1-4	CSASRGSLGEKLFF	TGCAGTGCTAGCCGGGGCTCCCTAGGGGAAAAACTGTTTTTT
.	TRBV7-3	many	TRBJ2-6	CASSRNLDTVGANVLTF	TGTGCCAGCAGCCGCAATCTAGACACGGTGGGGGCCAACGTCCTGACTTTC
.	TRBV28	many	TRBJ2-3	CASSSLGGIGTDTQYF	TGTGCCAGCAGCTCCTTAGGCGGAATTGGCACAGATACGCAGTATTTT
.	TRBV27	many	TRBJ2-7	CASSSTGTSPYEQYF	TGTGCCAGCAGTTCAACCGGGACAAGCCCCTACGAGCAGTACTTC
TRBD1	TRBV7-9	many	TRBJ2-7	CASSLIAGQGSYEQYF	TGTGCCAGCAGCTTAATAGCGGGACAGGGGTCCTACGAGCAGTACTTC
.	TRBV5-5	.	TRBJ2-3	CASSFWVGTDTQYF	TGTGCCAGCAGCTTTTGGGTTGGAACAGATACGCAGTATTTT
.	TRBV7-9	.	TRBJ1-1	CASSLVRDEQAFF	TGTGCCAGCAGCTTAGTCAGGGACGAGCAAGCTTTCTTT
TRBD1	TRBV12-3/TRBV12-4	many	TRBJ1-1	CASSHARGEGLNTEAFF	TGTGCCAGCAGCCACGCCAGGGGGGAGGGGTTGAACACTGAAGCTTTCTTT
.	TRBV6-5	many	TRBJ1-1	CASSYSSGMNTEAFF	TGTGCCAGCAGTTACTCGTCAGGGATGAACACTGAAGCTTTCTTT
.	TRBV6-5	many	TRBJ2-2	CASSFAVTGELFF	TGTGCCAGCAGTTTCGCGGTCACCGGGGAGCTGTTTTTT
.	TRBV7-8	few	TRBJ2-5	CASSLDPETQYF	TGTGCCAGCAGCTTAGACCCGGAGACCCAGTACTTC
.	TRBV7-9	few	TRBJ2-3	CASSFMEAGATDTQYF	TGTGCCAGCAGCTTCATGGAGGCGGGTGCCACAGATACGCAGTATTTT
TRBD1	TRBV30	.	TRBJ2-1	CAWSVALPWTGGALLDNEQFF	TGTGCCTGGAGTGTAGCCCTGCCTTGGACAGGGGGCGCATTACTTGACAATGAGCAGTTCTTC
.	TRBV7-9	few	TRBJ2-1	CASSLLFGLEGGGEQFF	TGTGCCAGCAGCCTCCTCTTTGGTCTGGAGGGAGGAGGTGAGCAGTTCTTC
.	TRBV4-1	.	TRBJ1-5	CASSQEGRNQPQHF	TGCGCCAGCAGCCAAGAAGGGAGAAATCAGCCCCAGCATTTT
.	TRBV11-2	few	TRBJ1-1	CASSLYSRVGNTEAFF	TGTGCCAGCAGCTTATACTCTAGGGTCGGGAACACTGAAGCTTTCTTT
.	TRBV9	few	TRBJ2-4	CASSVEQGGIQYF	TGTGCCAGCAGCGTAGAGCAGGGGGGCATTCAGTACTTC
.	TRBV4-3	few	TRBJ2-1	CASRRQDGGSYNEQFF	TGCGCCAGCCGCCGACAGGATGGGGGCTCCTACAATGAGCAGTTCTTC
.	TRBV7-2	few	TRBJ2-1	CASSSTGTTYNEQFF	TGTGCCAGCAGCTCAACCGGGACCACCTACAATGAGCAGTTCTTC
TRBD1	TRBV20-1	few	TRBJ2-3	CSARYGTGGDTQYF	TGCAGTGCTAGATACGGGACAGGGGGGGATACGCAGTATTTT
TRBD2	TRBV11-2	many	TRBJ2-2	CASSFGRGANTGELFF	TGTGCCAGCAGCTTTGGGAGGGGTGCTAACACCGGGGAGCTGTTTTTT